Listed here is a single T cell receptor beta chain. This receptor's antigen is unknown. Each CD8+ T cell subset was flow-sorted in triplicate, and 250,000 to 300,000 cells per subset were placed directly into RLT lysis buffer. To keep memory contaminants out, a stringent definition of naive CD8+ T cells was applied: CD45RO-CCR7+CD27+CD95-. Standard density gradient centrifugation was used to isolate peripheral blood mononuclear cells from buffy coats. A FACSAria III was used to flow-sort naive CD8+ T cells into CXCR3-negative and CXCR3-positive populations. Total RNA was extracted from sorted cells with an RNeasy Mini Kit. This record belongs to a study of CXCR3-negative and CXCR3-positive naive CD8 T cells (dated by TCRdb to between 2018 and 2021). Some background on the complete study: In total, approximately 140 million TRB reads were obtained, which works out to roughly 1.5 +/- 0.3 million reads per library. Data from about 10 donors, pooled across two independent experiments, went into the diversity and physicochemical repertoire analyses. The TRBV-TRBJ cluster analysis covered naive subsets from roughly five donors and memory cells from 3 donors. Here is what the overall study found, with its caveats: Compared with CXCR3-negative naive cells, CXCR3-positive naive cells had TRB CDR3s with higher hydrophobicity (lower Kidera factor 4), lower energy, and higher strength and volume indices. Because surface CD5, which has been linked to self-reactivity in mice, was comparable between naive subsets, TCR interaction strength was also inferred from TRB CDR3 physicochemical properties. Both naive subsets had comparably high repertoire diversity, while memory CD8+ T cells had much lower repertoire diversity. Freshly isolated PBMCs were used for most assays because CXCR3 expression partially decreased after cryopreservation. Naive CXCR3-negative and CXCR3-positive cells from the same donor showed similar TRBV-TRBJ usage, whereas memory cells showed distinct patterns.

From its cysteine to its phenylalanine, the CDR3 spans 15 amino acids. No DNA is given. CDR1 and CDR2 are drawn from the germline V gene: SQVTM, ANQGSEA. Sequencing was carried out with a NextSeq 550. The Human TCR Profiling Kit (MiLaboratory) was used to make UMI-labeled 5' RACE TRB cDNA libraries. The full amount of extracted RNA was used for cDNA synthesis, and the full amount of resulting cDNA was used for PCR amplification. Libraries were prepared in parallel with an identical number of PCR cycles. The authors' analysis ran thus. With a minimum of two reads required per UMI, MIGEC and MiXCR pulled out about 52,000 +/- 9,100 unique UMI-labeled TRB cDNA molecules from each library. On average, about 40,000 +/- 10,000 functional in-frame TRB CDR3 nucleotide clonotypes lacking stop codons were found per library. After each sample was downsampled to 5000 UMI-labeled TRB molecules, VDJtools was used to calculate diversity metrics such as normalized Shannon-Wiener and Chao1. VDJtools was used to calculate clonotype-size-weighted physicochemical properties of the central five CDR3 residues, namely interaction energy, strength, volume and Kidera factor 4. TCRdb reprocessed the raw reads; every CDR3 protein sequence is a single record, and DNA is not supplied. TCRdb assigned the V and J calls; the authors' analysis was not used. This sample's clone table shows roughly 6,200 distinct CDR3 sequences. In total, the top ten clones hold less than 1.5% of the sample.

The sample was naive CXCR3- CD8+ T cells from blood. Taken with the paper, the label for cell subset or site translates to: CD45RO-CCR7+CD27+CD95- naive CD8+ T cells lacking CXCR3 (TNR3-). The sequence derives from a human donor in good health. Some clones in this sample may be carry-over from other donors' samples. This sequence uses TRBV29-1 and TRBJ2-1. The CDR3 loop reads CSVEDPTSSYNEQFF.